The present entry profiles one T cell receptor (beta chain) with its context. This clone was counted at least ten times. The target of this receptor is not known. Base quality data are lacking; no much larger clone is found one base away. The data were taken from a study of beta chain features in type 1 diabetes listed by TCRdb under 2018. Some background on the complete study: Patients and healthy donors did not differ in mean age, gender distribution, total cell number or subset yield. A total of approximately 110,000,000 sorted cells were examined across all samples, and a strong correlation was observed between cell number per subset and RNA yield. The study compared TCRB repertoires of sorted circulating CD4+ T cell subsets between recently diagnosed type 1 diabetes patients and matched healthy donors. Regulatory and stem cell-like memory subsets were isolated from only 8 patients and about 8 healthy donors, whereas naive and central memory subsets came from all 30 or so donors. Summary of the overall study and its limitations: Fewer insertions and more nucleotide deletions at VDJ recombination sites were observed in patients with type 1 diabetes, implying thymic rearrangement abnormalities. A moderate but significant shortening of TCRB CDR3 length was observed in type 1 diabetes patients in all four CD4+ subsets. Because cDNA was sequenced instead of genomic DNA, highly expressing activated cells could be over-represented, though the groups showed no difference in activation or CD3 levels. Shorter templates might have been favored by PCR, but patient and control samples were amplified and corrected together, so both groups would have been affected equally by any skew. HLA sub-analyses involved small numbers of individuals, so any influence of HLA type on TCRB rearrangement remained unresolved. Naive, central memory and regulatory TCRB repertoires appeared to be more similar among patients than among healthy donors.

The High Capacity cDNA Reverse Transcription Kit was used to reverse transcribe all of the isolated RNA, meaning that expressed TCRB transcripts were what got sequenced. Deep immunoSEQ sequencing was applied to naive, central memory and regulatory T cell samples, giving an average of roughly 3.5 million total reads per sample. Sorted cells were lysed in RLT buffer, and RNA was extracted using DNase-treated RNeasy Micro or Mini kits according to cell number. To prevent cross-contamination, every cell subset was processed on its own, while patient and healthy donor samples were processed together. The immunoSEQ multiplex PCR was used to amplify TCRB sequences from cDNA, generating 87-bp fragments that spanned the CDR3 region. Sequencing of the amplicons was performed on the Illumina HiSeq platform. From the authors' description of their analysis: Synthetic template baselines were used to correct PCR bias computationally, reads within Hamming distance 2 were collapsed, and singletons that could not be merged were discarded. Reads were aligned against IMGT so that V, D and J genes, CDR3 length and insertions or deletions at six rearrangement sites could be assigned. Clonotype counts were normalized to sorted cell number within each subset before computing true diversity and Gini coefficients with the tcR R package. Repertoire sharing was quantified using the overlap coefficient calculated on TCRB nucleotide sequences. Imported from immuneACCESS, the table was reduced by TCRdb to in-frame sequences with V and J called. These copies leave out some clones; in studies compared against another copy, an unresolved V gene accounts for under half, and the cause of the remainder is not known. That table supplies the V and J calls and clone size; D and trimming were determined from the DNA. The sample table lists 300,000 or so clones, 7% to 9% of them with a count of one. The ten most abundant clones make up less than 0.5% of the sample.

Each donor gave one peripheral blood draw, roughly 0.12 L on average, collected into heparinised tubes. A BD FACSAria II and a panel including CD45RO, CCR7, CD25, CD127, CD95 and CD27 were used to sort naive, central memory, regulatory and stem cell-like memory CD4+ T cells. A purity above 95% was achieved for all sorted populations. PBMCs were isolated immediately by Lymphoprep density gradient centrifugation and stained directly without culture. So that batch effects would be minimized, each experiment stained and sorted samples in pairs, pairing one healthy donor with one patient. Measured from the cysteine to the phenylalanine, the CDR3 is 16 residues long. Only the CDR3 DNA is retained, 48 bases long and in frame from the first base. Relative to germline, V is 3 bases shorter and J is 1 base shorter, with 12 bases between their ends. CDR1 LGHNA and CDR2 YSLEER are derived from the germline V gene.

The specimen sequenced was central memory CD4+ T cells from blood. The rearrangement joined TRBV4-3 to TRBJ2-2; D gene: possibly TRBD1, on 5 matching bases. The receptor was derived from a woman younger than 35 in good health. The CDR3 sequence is CASSHGPGQNTGELFF. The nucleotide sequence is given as TGCGCCAGCAGCCACGGTCCTGGACAGAACACCGGGGAGCTGTTTTTT.